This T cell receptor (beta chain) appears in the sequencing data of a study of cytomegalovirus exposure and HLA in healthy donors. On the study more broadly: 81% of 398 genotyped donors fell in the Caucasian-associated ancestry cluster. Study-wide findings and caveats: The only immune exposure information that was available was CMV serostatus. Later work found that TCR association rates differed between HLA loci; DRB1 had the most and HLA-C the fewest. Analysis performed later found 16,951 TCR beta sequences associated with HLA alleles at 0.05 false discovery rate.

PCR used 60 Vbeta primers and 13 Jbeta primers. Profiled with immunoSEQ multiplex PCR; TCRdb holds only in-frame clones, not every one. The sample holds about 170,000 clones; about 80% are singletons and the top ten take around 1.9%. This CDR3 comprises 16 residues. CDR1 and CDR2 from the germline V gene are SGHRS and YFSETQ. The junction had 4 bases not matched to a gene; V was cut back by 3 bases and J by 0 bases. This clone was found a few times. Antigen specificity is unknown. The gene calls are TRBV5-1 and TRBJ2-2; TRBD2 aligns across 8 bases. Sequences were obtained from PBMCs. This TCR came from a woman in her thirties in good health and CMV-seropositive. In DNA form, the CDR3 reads TGCGCCAGCAGCTCAGCGGGGGATCCGAACACCGGGGAGCTGTTTTTT. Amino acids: CASSSAGDPNTGELFF.